Following are 19 T cell receptor beta chains from one sample sequenced in a study of blood T cells in healthy people across ages (dated by TCRdb to 2013 to 2016). Receptor libraries were prepared by 5' RACE. Sequencing used an Illumina HiSeq 2500. A second PCR of about 6 to 12 cycles was performed with a sample-barcoded 5' primer and a J-beta primer mix. TCRdb's own reprocessing of the public reads used fastp at Q25 and MiXCR and kept productive beta chains. Rows merge per CDR3 protein into single entries with the most common DNA and genes. Recorded for this sample are fewer than 1 million distinct CDR3 sequences; around 42% of them occurred a single time. The ten largest clones represent around 18% of the sample. Input material: blood. Receptor source: a man between 60 and 75 years old in good health.

This clonotype came up a few times. V and J are TRBV20-1 and TRBJ2-7; TRBD2 is a possible D gene (5 bases). Germline assignment: CDR1 DFQATT and CDR2 SNEGSKA (reference sequence). This CDR3 has 14 amino acids. V lost 1 base to trimming and J lost 0 bases, with 10 bases between them. CDR3 in amino acids: CSARVASSSYEQYF. The CDR3, as DNA: TGCAGTGCTAGAGTAGCGTCCAGCTCCTACGAGCAGTACTTC.

The chain employs TRBV4-3 and TRBJ1-2; D is ambiguous. Looked up from germline, CDR1 is LGHNA and CDR2 is YSLEER. The CDR3 loop spans 13 amino acids. Trimming removed 0 bases from V and 12 bases from J, with 14 bases in between. The CDR3 here is CASSQESGVGHTF. The CDR3 coding sequence is TGCGCCAGCAGCCAAGAATCTGGGGTAGGCCACACCTTC.

The chain employs TRBV14 and TRBJ2-1, with 8 bases identical to TRBD1. Germline V gene sequence: CDR1 SGHDN, CDR2 FVKESK. The CDR3 covers 17 residues. Losses at the gene ends were 0 bases for V and 1 base for J; bases not matched to a gene: 5. This CDR3 is CASSQDGGTGSYNEQFF. Written as DNA, the CDR3 is TGTGCCAGCAGCCAAGATGGGGGGACAGGTTCCTACAATGAGCAGTTCTTC.

This sequence joins TRBV6-5 and TRBJ2-4, with a tentative D call TRBD1 (6 bases). The DNA end favors TRBJ2-7, so the J call may be wrong. CDR3 size: 12 residues. Germline V gene sequence: CDR1 MNHEY, CDR2 SVGAGI. CDR3 DNA: TGTGCCAGCAGTAAGAGACAGGACGAGCAGTACTTC. Its protein is CASSKRQDEQYF.

The chain links TRBV9 to TRBJ2-3; the D gene could be TRBD1 or TRBD2 (6 bases each). The germline V gene encodes CDR1 SGDLS and CDR2 YYNGEE. The CDR3 sequence is 16 residues long. The germline V and J ends were trimmed by 2 bases and 1 base, with 14 bases remaining between them. CDR3 region: CASSVRGELGTDTQYF. The CDR3 bases are TGTGCCAGCAGCGTGAGGGGGGAGTTAGGCACAGATACGCAGTATTTT.

The V gene is TRBV6-2 or TRBV6-3, the J gene TRBJ1-2; D is unclear. Trimming took off 5 bases at V and 8 bases at J, with 18 bases between the two ends. The CDR3 contains 14 residues. Germline-derived CDR1 and CDR2 are MNHEY and SVGEGT. CDR3 in amino acids: CASSDGPSNSGYTF. As DNA, the CDR3 is TGTGCCAGCAGTGACGGTCCCTCAAATTCGGGCTACACCTTC.

A few counts support this clonotype. The rearrangement joins TRBV29-1 to TRBJ1-1; 9 bases line up with TRBD1. Germline V CDR1 and CDR2: SQVTM, ANQGSEA. There are 14 residues in the CDR3. V dropped 6 bases and J dropped 6; count of bases not matched to a gene: 11. CDR3 coding DNA: TGCAGCGTCTCTCCGGGACAGGGTATGGCTGAAGCTTTCTTT. It is translated as CSVSPGQGMAEAFF.

This clonotype has only a few counts. The chain has TRBV7-2 and TRBJ1-2, with D unresolved. Trimming removed 4 bases at V and 2 bases at J, with 8 bases between. CDR1 SGHTA and CDR2 FQGNSA come from the germline V gene. The CDR3 contains 13 residues. The CDR3 nucleotides are TGTGCCAGCAGCTACGATCCCAACTATGGCTACACCTTC. Its translation is CASSYDPNYGYTF.

The chain is built from TRBV6-2 or TRBV6-3 and TRBJ2-7, with TRBD1 matching 8 bases. CDR1 and CDR2 (germline): MNHEY, SVGEGT. This CDR3 is 15 amino acids long. The J segment lost 1 base and the V segment lost 0 bases, leaving 2 bases of the junction unmatched. The CDR3 sequence: CASSYSRQGSYEQYF. Written as DNA, the CDR3 is TGTGCCAGCAGTTACTCCCGACAGGGGTCCTACGAGCAGTACTTC.

The chain has TRBV11-2 and TRBJ2-1; tentatively, D is TRBD2 (5 bases). The V and J ends lost 5 bases and 9 bases respectively, with 20 bases between them. The germline V gene encodes CDR1 SGHAT and CDR2 FQNNGV. This CDR3 has 15 amino acids. In DNA, the CDR3 is TGTGCCAGCAGCCTCCTGACGTCCGCCGCGGGTGAGCAGTTCTTC. Its translation is CASSLLTSAAGEQFF.

This clonotype was seen a handful of times. The chain links TRBV6-2 or TRBV6-3 to TRBJ2-1; D is perhaps TRBD2 (5 bases). Germline values: CDR1 MNHEY, CDR2 SVGEGT. CDR3 size: 11 residues. Trimming cost V 7 bases and J 14 bases, with 15 bases left between them. The DNA of the CDR3 is TGTGCCAGCACTAACGGGAAGGCAAAGTTCTTC. Protein: CASTNGKAKFF.

The chain links TRBV7-3 to TRBJ2-7; a weak D match, TRBD2 (7 bases). The J call could be wrong; TRBJ2-5 is a better fit for the DNA end. CDR3 length: 14 amino acids. The germline gives CDR1 SGHTA, CDR2 FQGTGA. The CDR3 sequence is CASSLKGGSETQYF. The CDR3 DNA follows: TGTGCCAGCAGCCTTAAGGGGGGGAGTGAGACCCAGTACTTC.

The rearrangement uses TRBV9 and TRBJ2-7; TRBD1 matches at 10 bases. Germline values: CDR1 SGDLS, CDR2 YYNGEE. Trimming at V came to 4 bases and at J to 2 bases, leaving 18 bases not matched to a gene. The CDR3 contains 19 residues. CDR3 residues: CASSPSTGGESWFPYEQYF. The CDR3 region has the DNA TGTGCCAGCAGCCCATCGACAGGGGGCGAAAGCTGGTTCCCCTACGAGCAGTACTTC.

This clonotype has a handful of counts. V and J are TRBV29-1 and TRBJ1-1; the D gene is possibly TRBD1 (6 bases). V shed 5 bases and J shed 1 base, with 11 bases lying between them. Germline values: CDR1 SQVTM, CDR2 ANQGSEA. CDR3 length: 13 amino acids. CDR3 coding DNA: TGCAGCGTTTCCCTACAGGGGAACACTGAAGCTTTCTTT. It is translated as CSVSLQGNTEAFF.

Worth noting for this clonotype: A much larger clone differs by one base, so this may be a read error. The rearrangement uses TRBV4-2 and TRBJ2-3; 9 bases agree with TRBD2. Germline CDR1 is LGHNA and CDR2 is YNFKEQ. The CDR3 is 16 amino acids. The CDR3 sequence: CAGSQELAGSTDTQYF. DNA of the CDR3: TGTGCCGGCAGCCAAGAACTAGCGGGTAGCACAGATACGCAGTATTTT.

The chain carries TRBV20-1 and TRBJ1-4; D remains unclear. The germline CDR1 and CDR2 sequences are DFQATT and SNEGSKA (reference sequence). The CDR3 consists of 13 residues. V was shortened by 6 bases and J by 7 bases, with 15 bases between the two germline ends. DNA of the CDR3: TGCAGTGCCCCCGGCCCCAACCCTGAAAAACTGTTTTTT. Its protein product is CSAPGPNPEKLFF.

The sample holds one count of this clonotype. This chain links TRBV18 with TRBJ1-5; the D is unclear. V lost 1 base and J lost 1, with 11 bases in between. CDR3 size: 16 residues. Per germline, CDR1 KGHSH and CDR2 LQKENI. CDR3 sequence reads: CASSPQGPGSNQPQHF. The CDR3 nucleotides read TGTGCCAGCTCACCACAGGGTCCGGGAAGCAATCAGCCCCAGCATTTT. Drawing the rest from reference TRBV18 and TRBJ1-5, the complete variable domain is NAGVMQNPRHLVRRRGQEARLRCSPMKGHSHVYWYRQLPEEGLKFMVYLQKENIIDESGMPKERFSAEFPKEGPSILRIQQVVRGDSAAYFCASSPQGPGSNQPQHFGDGTRLSIL.

The chain combines TRBV7-2 with TRBJ1-2; D call uncertain. V was clipped by 1 base and J by 6 bases, with 9 bases between them. There are 13 residues in the CDR3. Per the germline V gene, CDR1 is SGHTA and CDR2 is FQGNSA. CDR3 coding DNA: TGTGCCAGCAGCTTAGGCATAACCAATGGCTACACCTTC. Its protein is CASSLGITNGYTF.

The rearrangement uses TRBV6-5 and TRBJ2-6; 7 nucleotides match TRBD1. Germline lookup yields CDR1 MNHEY and CDR2 SVGAGI. CDR3 length: 15 amino acids. The junction had 4 bases not matched to a gene; V was cut back by 8 bases and J by 0 bases. The CDR3 DNA reads TGTGCCAGCGGCCACAGGGGCTCTGGGGCCAACGTCCTGACTTTC. Residues: CASGHRGSGANVLTF.